This TCR beta chain was identified in a study of human T cells and chemical hapten exposure (dated by TCRdb to about 2021). Regarding the study in general: For sensitization, 2% DPC in acetone was applied to a 2 cm by 2 cm area of upper inner arm skin. Patients additionally received weekly therapeutic DPC doses to the scalp throughout the approximately 25-week study period. Patch tests used Finn chambers with 0.01% DPC on the upper back, scored after 6 days by International Contact Dermatitis Research Group standards. The patient cohort, mostly female, included alopecia areata with under or over 50% scalp involvement, alopecia totalis and alopecia universalis. Libraries were combined into a pool for sequencing, and differences in TCR yield between samples came mainly from small differences in library volumes within the pool. In alopecia patients, the study followed how the peripheral blood TCR repertoire changed in vivo over primary and secondary sensitization to diphenylcyclopropenone (DPC), a hapten. Patient blood was sampled pre-sensitization (week 0) and at 2, 6 and about 24 weeks after DPC sensitization. Blood for TCR sequencing was provided by twenty-nine alopecia patients at one to four time points (pre-sensitization, 2, 6 and 24 weeks). Overall study outcomes, separate from this receptor: Expanded TCRs formed significantly more large CDR3 similarity clusters than pre-sensitization or healthy control sets, consistent with antigen-driven responses. No change with DPC sensitization was found in the number of TCRs above 1 in 1000 frequency, and no evidence of global repertoire structure alterations was found. Alopecia, a presumed autoimmune disease, was present in all patients, so the immune response of the patients might differ from that of healthy individuals. A positive correlation was found between the number of PT1 expanded TCRs and patch test score, with significance reached at thresholds 8, 16 and 32 but not 4. Repeated subsampling changed both the strength of the expansion versus patch-test correlation and the threshold at which that correlation became significant.

This clonotype showed up just a few times. Its antigen has not been determined. No base quality information exists; no much larger clone differs at one position. The sample's time point, from its label and the paper: pre-sensitization, week 0. The treatment or condition label of this sample denotes: therapeutic diphenylcyclopropenone sensitization with weekly scalp DPC. At every patch-test visit, the blood draw took place before the patch test was put on. To be eligible, patients had to be aged 18 to 70, diagnosed with alopecia and judged suitable for DPC therapy, while pregnant patients were excluded. Total RNA was extracted from unfractionated whole blood collected in Tempus Blood RNA tubes. The protocol used for the library was RACE. These reads were obtained on a NextSeq 500. During library preparation, unique molecular identifiers were attached to individual cDNA molecules so that TCRs could be counted quantitatively and reproducibly. From each blood RNA sample, both TCR alpha and TCR beta chains were sequenced. The paper's data handling went like this. The median number of TCRs per sample was 95,638, ranging from about 20,000 to 750,000. The Decombinator software suite was used to annotate the V, J and CDR3 of the TCR reads. For PS versus PT1 abundance plots, all samples were subsampled to the same number of TCRs (28,000). TCRs were defined as expanded if absent before sensitization and observed at least eight times at the 2-week time point. TCRdb trimmed public reads at Q25 via fastp, called clones via MiXCR and kept in-frame beta chains. Entries are consolidated by CDR3 protein sequence, retaining the most common genes and DNA. V and J calls and clone size were set by TCRdb, not the authors. The sample table records under 300,000 distinct CDR3 sequences; approximately 8.4% of these occur just once. Over 2% of the sample belongs to the ten largest clones.

A distance of 7 bases separates the germline ends of V and J, which lose 2 bases and 4 bases respectively. CDR1 SGHTA and CDR2 FQGNSA were looked up in the germline V gene. The CDR3 starts with the cysteine, ends with the phenylalanine, and has 13 residues. The only DNA kept is the CDR3, 39 bases in frame from the first base. Recombination joined TRBV7-2 with TRBJ2-3, with the D segment possibly TRBD1 or TRBD2, each aligning over 5 bases. This clonotype was sampled from a woman aged 40 to 49 with alopecia areata. Some clones in this sample may be carry-over from other donors' samples. The source was whole blood, collected in connection with sensitization to the hapten diphenylcyclopropenone (DPC). The CDR3 here reads CASSLRGADTQYF. Here is the DNA: TGTGCCAGCAGCTTAAGGGGAGCAGATACGCAGTATTTT.